This TCR beta chain was retrieved from a study of cytomegalovirus exposure and HLA in healthy donors. Study-level results: TCR beta V- and J-gene trimming was later associated with a missense DCLRE1C variant. Highly shared variants forming one cluster were likely a sequencing artifact. Most TCR sequences were rare, but some public TCRs occurred in many donors.

The J segment lost 10 bases and the V segment lost 2 bases, leaving 9 bases of the junction unmatched. CDR1 is SGHRS and CDR2 is YFSETQ in the germline V gene. The CDR3 extends over 15 amino acids. This clone was observed a few times. Its antigen is as yet unknown. PCR amplification relied on 60 Vbeta primers (plus 13 Jbeta primers). Under the authors' procedure: Approximately 73 million unique TCR beta chains, some 9.9 million shared, were counted in a later analysis. The data were produced by immunoSEQ multiplex PCR, yet TCRdb's version contains in-frame clones alone and is incomplete. V, J and clone size are taken as reported in that table, and D and trimming were inferred from the DNA itself. Of some 180,000 clones detected, approximately 11% appear once; the ten largest clones hold approximately 8.4%.

This receptor was identified in a man between 45 and 60 years old in good health and CMV-seropositive. The chain carries TRBV5-1 and TRBJ2-3; 11 nucleotides line up with TRBD2. The sample was PBMCs. CDR3 in amino acids: CASSLGLAGGRAQYF. For the CDR3, the DNA is TGCGCCAGCAGCTTAGGATTAGCGGGGGGGCGAGCGCAGTATTTT.